The T cell receptor beta chain under discussion was sequenced for a study of T cells in Graves' hyperthyroidism and ophthalmopathy. General study findings and limits: Blood also showed most of the thyroid clonotypes that were expanded above 0.001.

Trimming removed 4 bases from V and 4 bases from J, with 10 bases in between. The CDR3 is made up of 13 amino acids. Germline loops: CDR1 LGHDT, CDR2 YNNKEL (reference sequence). This clonotype was counted between two and nine times. Its antigen remains unknown. Amplified TCR beta CDR3 regions derived from RNA transcripts. HTBI primers were employed in a first-round RT-PCR of the TCR CDR3. Each CDR3 protein is one row after TCRdb ran MiXCR on the multiplex PCR reads. The profile shows approximately 600,000 distinct CDR3 sequences, roughly 20% of them singletons. The receptor was derived from a man younger than 40 with Graves' ophthalmopathy. Sequencing was performed on blood. The rearrangement uses TRBV3-1 and TRBJ1-2; possible D gene TRBD1, 6 bases. This CDR3 reads CASSRDILYGYTF. Here the CDR3 DNA reads TGTGCCAGCAGCCGGGACATCCTCTATGGCTACACCTTC.